The rows below give T cell receptor beta chains drawn from one sample of a study of shared clonotypes between healthy human individuals. Here immunoSEQ multiplex PCR was the method, and the copy in TCRdb shows in-frame clones only, minus some. The profile covers a few million clones, with approximately 95% appearing a single time and 0.35% to 0.5% taken by the ten largest. The specimen sequenced was naive CD4+ T cells from PBMCs. The source of these receptors is a man aged 18 to 29 in good health. Some clones in this sample may be carry-over from other donors' samples. The CDR3 runs from the conserved cysteine through the conserved F or W. The D gene is left open where the match is weak. Size tells how often a clone was seen (once, few, many) or the class of an expanded clone, and some rows leave it out.

>TRBV28|TRBJ1-1|-|few
TGTGCCAGCAGTTATTCCGACGCTATCACTGAAGCTTTCTTT
CASSYSDAITEAFF
>TRBV28|TRBJ2-1|TRBD2|-
TGTGCCAGCAGTCTACCCGGACTAGCGACGAGTAAACAGCAGTTCTTC
CASSLPGLATSKQQFF
>TRBV7-9|TRBJ2-1|TRBD2|-
TGTGCCAGCAGCCTAGGGACTAGCGGGAGTAATTTGGATGAGCAGTTCTTC
CASSLGTSGSNLDEQFF
>TRBV30|TRBJ2-5|-|-
TGTGCCTGGAGGGCCGAAGAGACCCAGTACTTC
CAWRAEETQYF
>TRBV30|TRBJ2-1|TRBD1|-
TGTGCCTGGAGTTCGGCAGGGGGCCCAGTAGGGAATGAGCAGTTCTTC
CAWSSAGGPVGNEQFF
>TRBV7-9|TRBJ1-5|TRBD1|few
TGTGCCAGCAGCTTAGGGACAGGGGACGATCAGCCCCAGCATTTT
CASSLGTGDDQPQHF
>TRBV4-1|TRBJ2-7|-|-
TGCGCCAGCAGCCAAGAAATGGGCTTCCCCTCCTACGAGCAGTACTTC
CASSQEMGFPSYEQYF
>TRBV28|TRBJ1-4|-|-
TGTGCCAGCAGTTTACGGTATAATGAAAAACTGTTTTTT
CASSLRYNEKLFF
>TRBV28|TRBJ2-7|-|-
TGTGCCAGCAGTTTCCCAATCTCCTACGAGCAGTACTTC
CASSFPISYEQYF
>TRBV7-2|TRBJ2-7|-|-
TGTGCCAGCAGCCCTAGGGCTGGCAGGGGCCACGAGCAGTACTTC
CASSPRAGRGHEQYF
>TRBV18|TRBJ1-1|TRBD1|-
TGTGCCAGCTCACTACAGGGGATCGAAACTGAAGCTTTCTTT
CASSLQGIETEAFF
>TRBV5-8|TRBJ1-5|-|-
TGTGCCAGCAGCTTGGAGGTCGGCACCTATAGCAATCAGCCCCAGCATTTT
CASSLEVGTYSNQPQHF
>TRBV10-1|TRBJ2-3|-|-
TGCGCCAGCATTCCCCCGGACAACACCATTCCCACAGATACGCAGTATTTT
CASIPPDNTIPTDTQYF
>TRBV7-7|TRBJ2-2|TRBD1|-
TGTGCCAGCAGCTTGGGACAGGTCAACACCGGGGAGCTGTTTTTT
CASSLGQVNTGELFF
>TRBV5-1|TRBJ2-5|-|-
TGCGCCAGCAGCTTGGTCCCAGGGCAAGAGACCCAGTACTTC
CASSLVPGQETQYF